This paragraph reports one T cell receptor (beta chain). It lacks a known antigen. Base qualities are not at hand, and no much larger clone is one base apart. Library preparation used the immunoSEQ multiplex PCR assay. TCRdb provides this immuneACCESS table in a form limited to in-frame rearrangements. Some clones are lacking; in checked studies, under half of them reflect an unresolved V gene, and why the rest are absent is not known. A total of around 80,000 clones appear in this sample, 92% of them only once. In total, the top ten clones hold 2.6% of the sample. This specimen belongs to a study of T cell changes during pregnancy in multiple sclerosis (dated by TCRdb to the late 2010s). About the full investigation: The study looked at changes in the T cell repertoire across pregnancy in women with multiple sclerosis.

The CDR3 runs 14 residues from the cysteine to the phenylalanine. CDR3 DNA only is kept here, 42 bases in frame from base 1. CDR1 and CDR2 are drawn from the germline V gene: SNHLY, FYNNEI. V is cut back by 5 bases and J by 5 bases, with 5 bases in the junction unmatched. The sequence derives from a female donor with multiple sclerosis, enrolled in a pregnancy study. The V and J segments used are TRBV2 and TRBJ2-5; 10 of the junction bases match TRBD1. The specimen comprised peripheral blood, sampled before pregnancy. DNA sequence: TGTGCCAGCAGTCGCGACAGGGGGCGGGAGACCCAGTACTTC. Its protein product is CASSRDRGRETQYF. The full variable domain, completed from the reference TRBV2 and TRBJ2-5 proteins outside the CDR3, reads EPEVTQTPSHQVTQMGQEVILRCVPISNHLYFYWYRQILGQKVEFLVSFYNNEISEKSEIFDDQFSVERPDGSNFTLKIRSTKLEDSAMYFCASSRDRGRETQYFGPGTRLLVL.